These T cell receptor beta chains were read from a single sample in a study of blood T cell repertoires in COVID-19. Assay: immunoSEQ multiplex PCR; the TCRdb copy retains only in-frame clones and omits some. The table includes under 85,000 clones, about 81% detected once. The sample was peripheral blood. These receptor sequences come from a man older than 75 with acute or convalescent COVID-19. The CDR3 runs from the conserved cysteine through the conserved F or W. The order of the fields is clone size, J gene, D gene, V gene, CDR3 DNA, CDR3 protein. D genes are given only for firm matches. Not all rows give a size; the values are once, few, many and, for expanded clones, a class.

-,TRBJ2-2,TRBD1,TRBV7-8,TGTGCCAGCAGCTTTTGGGACAGGGGTAACCGGGAGCTGTTTTTT,CASSFWDRGNRELFF
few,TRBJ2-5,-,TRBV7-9,TGTGCCAGCAGCTTAGCGGTCGAGGGAGAGACCCAGTACTTC,CASSLAVEGETQYF
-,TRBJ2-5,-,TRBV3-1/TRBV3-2,TGTGCCAGCAGAACCACCGGGTCGAAAGAGACCCAGTACTTC,CASRTTGSKETQYF
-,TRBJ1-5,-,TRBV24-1,TGTGCCACCAGTGATGGGCGACAGATCAATCAGCCCCAGCATTTT,CATSDGRQINQPQHF
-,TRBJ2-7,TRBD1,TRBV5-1,TGCGCCAGCAGCGGGACAGGTAGCTCCTACGAGCAGTACTTC,CASSGTGSSYEQYF
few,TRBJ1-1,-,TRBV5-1,TGCGCCAGCAGCTGGGCCAGTAGCGCTGAAGCTTTCTTT,CASSWASSAEAFF
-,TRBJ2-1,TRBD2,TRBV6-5,TGTGCCAGCAGTCCGCTAGCGGGGGGCGAGCAGTTCTTC,CASSPLAGGEQFF
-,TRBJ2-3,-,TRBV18,TGTGCCAGCTCACCACTTTTCGGGAGTTCGGGAGATACGCAGTATTTT,CASSPLFGSSGDTQYF
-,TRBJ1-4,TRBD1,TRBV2,TGTGCCAGCAGTGTGGGGACAGGGGACGGAAAACTGTTTTTT,CASSVGTGDGKLFF
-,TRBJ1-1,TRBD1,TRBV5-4,TGTGCCAGCAGCCCCGGGACAGACACTGAAGCTTTCTTT,CASSPGTDTEAFF
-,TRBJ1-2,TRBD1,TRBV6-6,TGTGCCAGCAGTTTTTCCCTGACAGGGCAAGGCTACACCTTC,CASSFSLTGQGYTF
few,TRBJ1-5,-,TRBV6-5,TGTGCCAGCAGGGGGGACTTCTCAATCAATCAGCCCCAGCATTTT,CASRGDFSINQPQHF
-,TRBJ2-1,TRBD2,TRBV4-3,TGCGCCAGCAGCCAAGAGGGGACTAGCGACAATCAGCAGTTCTTC,CASSQEGTSDNQQFF
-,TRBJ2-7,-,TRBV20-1,TGCAGTGCTTCCTACTACGAGCAGTACTTC,CSASYYEQYF
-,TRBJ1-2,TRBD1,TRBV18,TGTGCCAGCTCACCTTCCGGGACAGCTGGGGCGGGCTACACCTTC,CASSPSGTAGAGYTF
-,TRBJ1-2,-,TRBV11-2,TGTGCCAGCAGCTCGCAAGGACTAGCTAACTATGGCTACACCTTC,CASSSQGLANYGYTF
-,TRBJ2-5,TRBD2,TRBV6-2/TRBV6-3,TGTGCCAGCAGTAGTCGGAGCGGGGGTGAGACCCAGTACTTC,CASSSRSGGETQYF
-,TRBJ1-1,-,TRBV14,TGTGCCAGCAGCCGTACACGGAGCACTGAAGCTTTCTTT,CASSRTRSTEAFF
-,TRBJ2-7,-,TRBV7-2,TGTGCCAGCAGCTTAGAAGCCTCTCCGTACGAGCAGTACTTC,CASSLEASPYEQYF
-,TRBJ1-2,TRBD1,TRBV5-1,TGCGCCAGCGCCGGGACAGCGAAGAACTATGGCTACACCTTC,CASAGTAKNYGYTF
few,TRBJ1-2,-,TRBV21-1,TGTGCCAGCAGCACAGCCGCCCCAGGTGTTGGCTACACCTTC,CASSTAAPGVGYTF
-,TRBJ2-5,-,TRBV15,TGTGCCACCAGCAGAGGGCTGACTAGCCAAGAGACCCAGTACTTC,CATSRGLTSQETQYF